A selection of T cell receptor beta chains follows, all from one sample in a study of T cell therapy after organ transplantation. For these receptors, no antigen is known. This table comes from immunoSEQ multiplex PCR, and its TCRdb copy is limited to in-frame clones, with some not included. This sample has 40,000 to 60,000 clones, with less than 95% found just once. Sequences were derived from CD8+ T cells from blood, sampled before autologous CMV-specific T cell therapy. These TCRs come from a human patient who had received a solid organ transplant and had CMV disease. The CDR3 runs from the conserved cysteine through the conserved F or W. The order of the fields is clone size, J gene, V gene, D gene, CDR3 DNA, CDR3 protein. D genes are given only for firm matches. Clone size appears in some rows only: once, few, many, or a class for an expanded clone.

size: .; J: TRBJ2-7; V: TRBV7-8; D: .; DNA: TGTGCCAGCAGTACAACAGGGACTGAGCAGTACTTC; CDR3: CASSTTGTEQYF
size: once; J: TRBJ2-1; V: TRBV11-2; D: .; DNA: TGTGCCAGCAGCTTAGTCGGCTGGAGCTCCTACAATGAGCAGTTCTTC; CDR3: CASSLVGWSSYNEQFF
size: once; J: TRBJ1-1; V: TRBV9; D: .; DNA: TGTGCCAGCAGCGTAGAGGCAGCGAACACTGAAGCTTTCTTT; CDR3: CASSVEAANTEAFF
size: .; J: TRBJ1-5; V: TRBV5-6; D: .; DNA: TGTGCCAGCAGCTTGGCCGGCCATCAGCCCCAGCATTTT; CDR3: CASSLAGHQPQHF
size: .; J: TRBJ1-2; V: TRBV5-6; D: .; DNA: TGTGCCAGCAGCTCCCTGGAACTTACCAGGGTATCGAGGGGCTACACCTTC; CDR3: CASSSLELTRVSRGYTF
size: .; J: TRBJ1-1; V: TRBV6-5; D: .; DNA: TGTGCCAGCAGCCCATCCGAGGAGAACACTGAAGCTTTCTTT; CDR3: CASSPSEENTEAFF
size: .; J: TRBJ1-2; V: TRBV18; D: TRBD1; DNA: TGTGCCAGCTCCCACAACCGGGACAGGGACTATGGCTACACCTTC; CDR3: CASSHNRDRDYGYTF
size: .; J: TRBJ2-5; V: TRBV29-1; D: .; DNA: TGCAGCGTAAAACAGGGCGAAGAGACCCAGTACTTC; CDR3: CSVKQGEETQYF
size: .; J: TRBJ1-5; V: TRBV7-6; D: TRBD1; DNA: TGTGCCAGCAGCCCAGGGGGAGGGGGCAATCAGCCCCAGCATTTT; CDR3: CASSPGGGGNQPQHF
size: .; J: TRBJ2-7; V: TRBV15; D: .; DNA: TGTGCCACCAGCAGACCTGACGTCTCCTACGAGCAGTACTTC; CDR3: CATSRPDVSYEQYF
size: .; J: TRBJ2-1; V: TRBV19; D: .; DNA: TGTGCCAGTAGTAGGGGTGTCGGAGACAATGAGCAGTTCTTC; CDR3: CASSRGVGDNEQFF
size: .; J: TRBJ1-2; V: TRBV29-1; D: .; DNA: TGCAGCGTTGAAGTGGGGACGGGTGGCTACACCTTC; CDR3: CSVEVGTGGYTF
size: .; J: TRBJ2-1; V: TRBV27; D: TRBD2; DNA: TGTGCCAGTAGCCCGGGGGTAGCGGGACACAATGAGCAGTTCTTC; CDR3: CASSPGVAGHNEQFF
size: .; J: TRBJ2-1; V: TRBV2; D: TRBD2; DNA: TGTGCCAGCACCCCCAGCGGGAGCTCCTACAATGAGCAGTTCTTC; CDR3: CASTPSGSSYNEQFF
size: .; J: TRBJ1-1; V: TRBV19; D: TRBD1; DNA: TGTGCCAGTAGCGAAGACAGGGGAAGACAGAACACTGAAGCTTTCTTT; CDR3: CASSEDRGRQNTEAFF
size: .; J: TRBJ2-7; V: TRBV5-6; D: TRBD1; DNA: TGTGCCAGCAGCCGAGCCGGGACAGGGGGCGAGCAGTACTTC; CDR3: CASSRAGTGGEQYF
size: .; J: TRBJ1-3; V: TRBV28; D: .; DNA: TGTGCCAGCAGCTATCCCCCGGACGGTACCATATATTTT; CDR3: CASSYPPDGTIYF
size: few; J: TRBJ2-7; V: TRBV6-6; D: TRBD2; DNA: TGTGCCAGCAGTTTGACCCTGCGGGGGGACTACGAGCAGTACTTC; CDR3: CASSLTLRGDYEQYF
size: once; J: TRBJ2-7; V: TRBV5-4; D: TRBD2; DNA: TGTGCCAGCAGCTTGGGTGGACTAGCGGGAATCCGCTACGAGCAGTACTTC; CDR3: CASSLGGLAGIRYEQYF
size: .; J: TRBJ1-5; V: TRBV19; D: TRBD1; DNA: TGTGCCAGTAGTATACGGGACAGCCCTAATCATAGCAATCAGCCCCAGCATTTT; CDR3: CASSIRDSPNHSNQPQHF
size: .; J: TRBJ2-6; V: TRBV13; D: .; DNA: TGTGCCAGCAGCTCGTCATGGGCCAACGTCCTGACTTTC; CDR3: CASSSSWANVLTF
size: .; J: TRBJ1-2; V: TRBV2; D: .; DNA: TGTGCCTCAGACCCCGCAGAAAACTATGGCTACACCTTC; CDR3: CASDPAENYGYTF
size: .; J: TRBJ1-4; V: TRBV30; D: .; DNA: TGTGCCTGGAGCGCAAGAGAGGAAAAACTGTTTTTT; CDR3: CAWSAREEKLFF
size: .; J: TRBJ2-7; V: TRBV15; D: TRBD2; DNA: TGTGCCACCAGCAGAGTTCCTAGCGGAACCTACGAGCAGTACTTC; CDR3: CATSRVPSGTYEQYF
size: .; J: TRBJ2-1; V: TRBV5-1; D: TRBD2; DNA: TGCGCCAGCAGCTTGGTTCCAGCGGGATCGTCCTACAATGAGCAGTTCTTC; CDR3: CASSLVPAGSSYNEQFF
size: .; J: TRBJ1-5; V: TRBV10-2; D: .; DNA: TGCGCCAGCAGTGAGTCGGTCGGTGGTCAGCCCCAGCATTTT; CDR3: CASSESVGGQPQHF
size: .; J: TRBJ1-1; V: TRBV6-1; D: .; DNA: TGTGCCAGCAGCGCGGGACACCTTTTGAACACTGAAGCTTTCTTT; CDR3: CASSAGHLLNTEAFF
size: once; J: TRBJ1-2; V: TRBV10-1; D: .; DNA: TGCGCCAGCAGTGACCCTCAGGGGATCAGCTATGGCTACACCTTC; CDR3: CASSDPQGISYGYTF
size: .; J: TRBJ2-7; V: TRBV5-6; D: TRBD2; DNA: TGTGCCAGCAGCCACACTAGCGGGAGTCTCCCTGAGCAGTACTTC; CDR3: CASSHTSGSLPEQYF
size: .; J: TRBJ2-7; V: TRBV19; D: .; DNA: TGTGCCAGTAGTATAGATCGGCACTACGAGCAGTACTTC; CDR3: CASSIDRHYEQYF
size: .; J: TRBJ1-1; V: TRBV11-3; D: TRBD1; DNA: TGTGCCAGCAGCCCGCGACAGGGGAGAGGGACTGAAGCTTTCTTT; CDR3: CASSPRQGRGTEAFF
size: .; J: TRBJ1-1; V: TRBV6-5; D: TRBD1; DNA: TGTGCCAGCGGGCATTCAGGGGGGAACACTGAAGCTTTCTTT; CDR3: CASGHSGGNTEAFF
size: .; J: TRBJ2-3; V: TRBV27; D: TRBD1; DNA: TGTGCCAGCAGTTTGACAGGGGAAGGCACAGATACGCAGTATTTT; CDR3: CASSLTGEGTDTQYF
size: .; J: TRBJ2-1; V: TRBV6-4; D: TRBD1; DNA: TGTGCCAGCAGTGATACAGGGGGTTCCTCCTACAATGAGCAGTTCTTC; CDR3: CASSDTGGSSYNEQFF
size: .; J: TRBJ2-4; V: TRBV6-1; D: .; DNA: TGTGCCAGCAGTGAAAAGGGTGGGGTGGTCATTCAGTACTTC; CDR3: CASSEKGGVVIQYF
size: .; J: TRBJ2-7; V: TRBV4-1; D: TRBD2; DNA: TGCGCCAGCAGCCATTTAGCGGGAGATGAATACGAGCAGTACTTC; CDR3: CASSHLAGDEYEQYF
size: .; J: TRBJ2-2; V: TRBV7-9; D: TRBD2; DNA: TGTGCCAGCAGCCCGACTAGCCCCGGGGAGCTGTTTTTT; CDR3: CASSPTSPGELFF
size: .; J: TRBJ2-7; V: TRBV19; D: .; DNA: TGTGCCAGTACCGTTAGCCCGGAAGCCTACGAGCAGTACTTC; CDR3: CASTVSPEAYEQYF
size: .; J: TRBJ1-1; V: TRBV4-1; D: TRBD1; DNA: TGCGCCAGCAGCCCAAGACAGGGCGGGAGGAACACTGAAGCTTTCTTT; CDR3: CASSPRQGGRNTEAFF
size: .; J: TRBJ1-3; V: TRBV9; D: .; DNA: TGTGCCAGCAGCGGGATAAGGACAGACCCGGAGATAGACTCTGGAAACACCATATATTTT; CDR3: CASSGIRTDPEIDSGNTIYF
size: .; J: TRBJ2-3; V: TRBV1; D: .; DNA: TGCACCAGCAGCCCGTGGGACAGGGGAATAGATACGCAGTATTTT; CDR3: CTSSPWDRGIDTQYF